The clone carrying this TCR beta chain was found a few times. These data are taken from a study of early T cells in non-severe SARS-CoV-2 infection. Germline assignment: CDR1 SGHAT and CDR2 FQNNGV. The V segment lost 4 bases and the J segment 4 bases; nucleotides outside the gene matches: 3. The CDR3 is 14 amino acids. One entry per CDR3 protein, called by TCRdb with MiXCR from the 5' RACE reads. This sample has more than 85,000 distinct CDR3 sequences, with roughly 17% found just once. The chain recombines TRBV11-2 with TRBJ1-1; 10 bases are shared with TRBD1. The specimen sequenced was whole blood. This TCR was recovered from an adult who was a healthcare worker with PCR-confirmed SARS-CoV-2 infection or an uninfected control (not recorded which). The CDR3 spells CASSSDRGPTEAFF. CDR3 nucleotide sequence: TGTGCCAGCAGCTCAGACAGGGGGCCCACTGAAGCTTTCTTT.